The present entry profiles one TCR beta chain with its context. The antigen is unknown. This entry is derived from a study of Graves' ophthalmopathy and Graves' hyperthyroidism. Findings of the study overall: Detection in blood was also observed for most expanded thyroid clonotypes above 0.001 frequency.

Amplification of the TCR beta CDR3 regions used RNA transcripts (as template). HTBI primers primed a first-round RT-PCR, and a second-round multiplex PCR followed. One entry per CDR3 protein results from TCRdb running MiXCR on the multiplex PCR reads. Among 500,000 to 600,000 distinct CDR3 sequences listed, roughly 39% were seen once. Reliance was placed on clinical symptoms, serum thyroxine, TRAb, thyroid ultrasound and orbital computed tomography for diagnosis. CDR1 and CDR2 (germline): ENHRY, SYGVKD. Trimming removed 4 bases from V and 6 bases from J; junction bases left unmatched: 4. This CDR3 has 14 residues.

The clonotype was recovered from an adult man with Graves' hyperthyroidism. The chain recombines TRBV10-3 with TRBJ2-1; 9 positions match TRBD1. The sequenced material came from peripheral blood or thyroid tissue (not recorded which). Here the CDR3 DNA reads TGTGCCATCAGTGCGGGACAGGGCTTCAATGAGCAGTTCTTC. Amino acids: CAISAGQGFNEQFF.